This TCR beta chain was recorded in a study of T cells after yellow fever vaccination. TCRdb independently ran MiXCR on the 5' RACE reads; one entry per CDR3 protein. The sample has under 250,000 distinct CDR3 sequences, 3.2% seen once. This clonotype was recorded a few times. The junction and the germline gene differ at one end; a read error may be behind it. The sample consisted of CD4+ T cells sorted from PBMCs, taken 10 days after the yellow fever booster vaccination. The TCR was taken from a man aged 18-30 years who received the YFV17D yellow fever vaccine.

CDR3 sequence reads: CASSLAMVSATIWCGYTF. As DNA, the CDR3 is TGTGCTAGCAGCTTAGCTATGGTGTCCGCTACTATTTGGTGTGGCTACACCTTC. The chain combines TRBV7-7 with TRBJ1-2; no clear D. The CDR3 is 18 residues long. Germline assignment: CDR1 SSHAT and CDR2 FNYEAQ (reference sequence). Full variable domain (rest looked up from reference TRBV7-7 and TRBJ1-2): GAGVSQSPRYKVTKRGQDVTLRCDPISSHATLYWYQQALGQGPEFLTYFNYEAQPDKSGLPSDRFSAERPEGSISTLTIQRTEQRDSAMYRCASSLAMVSATIWCGYTFGSGTRLTVV.